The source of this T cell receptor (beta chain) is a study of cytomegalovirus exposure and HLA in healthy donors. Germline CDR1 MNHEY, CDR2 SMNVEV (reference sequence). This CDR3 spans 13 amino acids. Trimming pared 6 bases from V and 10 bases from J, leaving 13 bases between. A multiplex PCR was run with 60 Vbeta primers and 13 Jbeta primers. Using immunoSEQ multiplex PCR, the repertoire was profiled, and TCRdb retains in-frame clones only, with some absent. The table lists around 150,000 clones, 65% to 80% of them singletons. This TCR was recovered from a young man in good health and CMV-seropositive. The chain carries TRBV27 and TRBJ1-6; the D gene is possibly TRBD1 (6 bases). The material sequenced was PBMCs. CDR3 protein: CASRTGSWSPLHF. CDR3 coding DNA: TGTGCCAGCAGAACAGGGTCGTGGTCACCCCTCCACTTT.